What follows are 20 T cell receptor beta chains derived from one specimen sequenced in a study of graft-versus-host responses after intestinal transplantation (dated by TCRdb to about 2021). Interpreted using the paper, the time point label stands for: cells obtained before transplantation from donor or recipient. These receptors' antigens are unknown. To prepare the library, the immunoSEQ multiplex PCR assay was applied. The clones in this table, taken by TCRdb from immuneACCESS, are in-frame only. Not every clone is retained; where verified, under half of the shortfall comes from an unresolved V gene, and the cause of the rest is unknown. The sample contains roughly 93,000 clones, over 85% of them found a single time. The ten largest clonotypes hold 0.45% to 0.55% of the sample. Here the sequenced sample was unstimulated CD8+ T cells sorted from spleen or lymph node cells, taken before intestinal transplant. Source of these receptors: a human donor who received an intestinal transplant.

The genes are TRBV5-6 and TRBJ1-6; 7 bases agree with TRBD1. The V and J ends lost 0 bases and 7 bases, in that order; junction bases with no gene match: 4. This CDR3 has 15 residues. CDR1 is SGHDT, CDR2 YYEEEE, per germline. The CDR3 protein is CASSLGAGGNSPLHF. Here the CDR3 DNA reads TGTGCCAGCAGCTTGGGAGCAGGGGGAAATTCACCCCTCCACTTT.

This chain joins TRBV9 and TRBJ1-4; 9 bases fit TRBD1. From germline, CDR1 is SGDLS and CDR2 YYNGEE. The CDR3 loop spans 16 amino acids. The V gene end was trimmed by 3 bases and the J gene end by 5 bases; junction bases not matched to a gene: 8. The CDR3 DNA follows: TGTGCCAGCAGCGACGGGACAGGGACTGGGAATGAAAAACTGTTTTTT. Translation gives CASSDGTGTGNEKLFF. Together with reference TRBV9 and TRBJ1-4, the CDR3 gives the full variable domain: DSGVTQTPKHLITATGQRVTLRCSPRSGDLSVYWYQQSLDQGLQFLIQYYNGEERAKGNILERFSAQQFPDLHSELNLSSLELGDSALYFCASSDGTGTGNEKLFFGSGTQLSVL.

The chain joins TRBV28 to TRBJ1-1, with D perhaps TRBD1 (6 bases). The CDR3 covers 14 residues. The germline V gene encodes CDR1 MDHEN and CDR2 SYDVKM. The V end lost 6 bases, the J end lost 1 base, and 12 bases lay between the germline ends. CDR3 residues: CASRGAQWNTEAFF. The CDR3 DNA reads TGTGCCAGCAGGGGGGCTCAGTGGAACACTGAAGCTTTCTTT. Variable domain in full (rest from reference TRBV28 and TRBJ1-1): DVKVTQSSRYLVKRTGEKVFLECVQDMDHENMFWYRQDPGLGLRLIYFSYDVKMKEKGDIPEGYSVSREKKERFSLILESASTNQTSMYLCASRGAQWNTEAFFGQGTRLTVV.

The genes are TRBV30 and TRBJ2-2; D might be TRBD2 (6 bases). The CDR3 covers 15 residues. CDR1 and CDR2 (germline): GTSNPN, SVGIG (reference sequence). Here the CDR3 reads CAVPGAGLNTGELFF. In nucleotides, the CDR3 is TGTGCTGTCCCTGGGGCGGGGTTGAACACCGGGGAGCTGTTTTTT.

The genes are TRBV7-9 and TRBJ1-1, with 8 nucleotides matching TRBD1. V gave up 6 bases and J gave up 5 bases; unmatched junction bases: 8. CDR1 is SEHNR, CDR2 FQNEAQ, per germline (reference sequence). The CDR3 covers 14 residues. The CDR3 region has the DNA TGTGCCAGCAGAGCCGGGACAGGCGAAACTGAAGCTTTCTTT. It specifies CASRAGTGETEAFF. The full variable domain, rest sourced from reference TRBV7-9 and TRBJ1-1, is DTGVSQNPRHKITKRGQNVTFRCDPISEHNRLYWYRQTLGQGPEFLTYFQNEAQLEKSRLLSDRFSAERPKGSFSTLEIQRTEQGDSAMYLCASRAGTGETEAFFGQGTRLTVV.

In DNA, the CDR3 is TGTGCCAGCAGTTTAACGCCCCCCCCCGGGACAGGGGGCGCGAAGGGTGAGCAGTTCTTC. This sequence encodes CASSLTPPPGTGGAKGEQFF. The chain joins TRBV6-7 to TRBJ2-1; the match to TRBD1 covers 12 bases. TRBV6-7 is filed as an ORF, its function uncertain. There are 20 residues in the CDR3. V dropped 4 bases and J dropped 9; count of bases not matched to a gene: 22.

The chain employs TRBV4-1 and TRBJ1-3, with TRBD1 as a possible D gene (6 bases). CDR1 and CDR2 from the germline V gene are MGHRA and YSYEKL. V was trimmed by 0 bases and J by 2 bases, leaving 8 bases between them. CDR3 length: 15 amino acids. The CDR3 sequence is CASSQDSGAGNTIYF. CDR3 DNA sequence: TGCGCCAGCAGCCAAGATTCAGGGGCTGGAAACACCATATATTTT.

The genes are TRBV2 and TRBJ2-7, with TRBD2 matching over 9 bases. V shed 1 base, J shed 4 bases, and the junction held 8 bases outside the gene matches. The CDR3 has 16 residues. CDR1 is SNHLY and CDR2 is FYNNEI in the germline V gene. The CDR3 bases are TGTGCCAGCAGTGAAGGAGAGGCGGGGGGGGCATACGAGCAGTACTTC. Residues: CASSEGEAGGAYEQYF.

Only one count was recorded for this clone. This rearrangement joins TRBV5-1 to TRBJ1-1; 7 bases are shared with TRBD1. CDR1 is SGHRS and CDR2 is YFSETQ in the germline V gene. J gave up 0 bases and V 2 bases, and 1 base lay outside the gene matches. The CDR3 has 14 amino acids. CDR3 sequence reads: CASSLQGMNTEAFF. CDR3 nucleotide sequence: TGCGCCAGCAGCTTACAGGGGATGAACACTGAAGCTTTCTTT.

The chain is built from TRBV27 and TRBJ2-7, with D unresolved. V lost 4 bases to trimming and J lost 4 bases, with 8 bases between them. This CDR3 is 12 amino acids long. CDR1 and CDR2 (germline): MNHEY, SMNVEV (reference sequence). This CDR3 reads CASSSLTYEQYF. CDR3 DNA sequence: TGTGCCAGCAGTTCGCTAACTTACGAGCAGTACTTC.

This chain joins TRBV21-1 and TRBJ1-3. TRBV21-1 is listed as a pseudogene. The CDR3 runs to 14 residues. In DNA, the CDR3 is TGTGCCAGCAGTCTGATATTGCGTGGAAACACCATATATTTT. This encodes CASSLILRGNTIYF.

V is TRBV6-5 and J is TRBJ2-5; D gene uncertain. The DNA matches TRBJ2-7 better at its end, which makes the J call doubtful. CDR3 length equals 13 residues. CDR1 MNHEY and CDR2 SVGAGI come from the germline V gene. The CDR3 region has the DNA TGTGCCAGCAGTCAAGACTCTTTGGCCGAGCAGTACTTC. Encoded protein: CASSQDSLAEQYF.

The CDR3 spells CASKLASRETQYF. The CDR3 region has the DNA TGCGCCAGCAAGCTAGCTAGTCGGGAGACCCAGTACTTC. The chain employs TRBV10-1 and TRBJ2-5; TRBD2 might be the D (5 bases). The CDR3 runs 13 residues. Per the germline V gene, CDR1 is WNHNN and CDR2 is SYGVQD (reference sequence). With 7 bases removed from V and 5 bases from J, the gap between germline ends came to 14 bases.

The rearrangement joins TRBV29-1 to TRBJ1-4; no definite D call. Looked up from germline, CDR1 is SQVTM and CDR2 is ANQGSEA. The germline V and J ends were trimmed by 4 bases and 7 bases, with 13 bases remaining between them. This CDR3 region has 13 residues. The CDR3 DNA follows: TGCAGCGTTGCCTTCGGTACAGTTGAAAAACTGTTTTTT. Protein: CSVAFGTVEKLFF.

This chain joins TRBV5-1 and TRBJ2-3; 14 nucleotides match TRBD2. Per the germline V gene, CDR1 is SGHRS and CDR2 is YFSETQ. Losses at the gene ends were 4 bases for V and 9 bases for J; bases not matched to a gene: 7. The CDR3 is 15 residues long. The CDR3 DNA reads TGCGCCAGCAGCGTGACTAGCGGGGGGGCAGGGACGCAGTATTTT. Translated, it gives CASSVTSGGAGTQYF.

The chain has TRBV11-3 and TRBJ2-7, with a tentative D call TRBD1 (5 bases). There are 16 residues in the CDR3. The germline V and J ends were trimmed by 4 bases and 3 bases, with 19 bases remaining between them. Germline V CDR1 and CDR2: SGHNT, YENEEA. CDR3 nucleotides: TGTGCCAGCAGCTCACGACAGACCAAATTTAACTACGAGCAGTACTTC. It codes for CASSSRQTKFNYEQYF.

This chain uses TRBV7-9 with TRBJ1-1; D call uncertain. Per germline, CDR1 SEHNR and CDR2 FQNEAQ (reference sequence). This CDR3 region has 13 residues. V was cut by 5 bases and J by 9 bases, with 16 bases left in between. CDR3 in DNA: TGTGCCAGCAGCCTACAACAGCTGCCCCAAGCTTTCTTT. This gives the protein CASSLQQLPQAFF.

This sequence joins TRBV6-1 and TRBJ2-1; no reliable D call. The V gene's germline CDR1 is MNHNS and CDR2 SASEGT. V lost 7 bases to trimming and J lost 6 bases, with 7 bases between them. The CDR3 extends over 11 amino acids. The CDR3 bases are TGTGCCAGCATTACAGTCAATGAGCAGTTCTTC. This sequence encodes CASITVNEQFF.

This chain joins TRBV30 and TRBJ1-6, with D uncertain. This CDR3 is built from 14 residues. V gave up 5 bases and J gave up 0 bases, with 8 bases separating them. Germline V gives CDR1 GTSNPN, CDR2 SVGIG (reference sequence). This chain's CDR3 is CAWDISSYNSPLHF. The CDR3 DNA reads TGTGCCTGGGACATTAGCTCCTATAATTCACCCCTCCACTTT.

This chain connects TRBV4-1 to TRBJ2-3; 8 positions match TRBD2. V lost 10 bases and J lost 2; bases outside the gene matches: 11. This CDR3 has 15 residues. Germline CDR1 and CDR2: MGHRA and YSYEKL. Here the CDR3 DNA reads TGCGCCACCCAGATTAGCGGGGAAGACACAGATACGCAGTATTTT. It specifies CATQISGEDTDTQYF.